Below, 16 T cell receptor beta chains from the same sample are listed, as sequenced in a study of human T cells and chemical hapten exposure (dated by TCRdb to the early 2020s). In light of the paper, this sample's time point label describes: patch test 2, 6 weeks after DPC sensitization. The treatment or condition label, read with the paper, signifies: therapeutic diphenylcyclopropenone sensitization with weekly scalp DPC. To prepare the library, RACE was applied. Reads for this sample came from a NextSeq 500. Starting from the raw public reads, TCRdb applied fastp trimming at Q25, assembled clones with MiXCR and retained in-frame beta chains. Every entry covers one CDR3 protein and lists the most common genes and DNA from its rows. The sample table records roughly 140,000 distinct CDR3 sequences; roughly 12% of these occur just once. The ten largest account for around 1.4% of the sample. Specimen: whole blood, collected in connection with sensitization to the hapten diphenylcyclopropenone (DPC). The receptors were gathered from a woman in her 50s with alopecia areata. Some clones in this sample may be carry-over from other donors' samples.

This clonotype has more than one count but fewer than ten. The CDR3, as DNA: TGCGCCAGCAACCAGGGGGCGATTAGCACAGATACGCAGTATTTT. Translating it yields CASNQGAISTDTQYF. This rearrangement joins TRBV5-1 to TRBJ2-3, with 8 positions matching TRBD1. J was trimmed by 0 bases and V by 6 bases; bases with no gene match: 6. The CDR3 is 15 amino acids. Germline CDR1 SGHRS, CDR2 YFSETQ.

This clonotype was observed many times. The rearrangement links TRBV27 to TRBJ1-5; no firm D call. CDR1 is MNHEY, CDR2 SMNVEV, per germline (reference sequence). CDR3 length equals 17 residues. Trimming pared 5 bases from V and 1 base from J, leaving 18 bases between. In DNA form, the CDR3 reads TGTGCCAGCAGTCCAACCCCCCGGACTGGGAGCAATCAGCCCCAGCATTTT. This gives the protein CASSPTPRTGSNQPQHF.

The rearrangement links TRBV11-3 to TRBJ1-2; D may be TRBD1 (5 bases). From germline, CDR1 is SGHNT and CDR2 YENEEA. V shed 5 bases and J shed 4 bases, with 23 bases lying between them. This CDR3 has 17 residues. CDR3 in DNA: TGTGCCAGCAGCCTCAAAGGCACAGGTCTATTGCCCTATGGCTACACCTTC. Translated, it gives CASSLKGTGLLPYGYTF.

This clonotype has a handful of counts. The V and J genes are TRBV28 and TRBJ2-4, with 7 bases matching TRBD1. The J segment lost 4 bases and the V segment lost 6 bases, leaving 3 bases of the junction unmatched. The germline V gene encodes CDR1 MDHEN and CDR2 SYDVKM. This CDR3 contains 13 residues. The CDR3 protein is CASRGTAKNIQYF. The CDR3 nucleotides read TGTGCCAGCAGAGGGACAGCAAAAAACATTCAGTACTTC.

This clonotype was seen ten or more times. The CDR3 loop is CSVVVTEAFF. CDR3 in DNA: TGCAGCGTTGTGGTAACTGAAGCTTTCTTT. The genes are TRBV29-1 and TRBJ1-1; D gene uncertain. The CDR3 length is 10 residues. Trimming shortened V by 4 bases and J by 5 bases, and 5 bases separated the two germline ends. The germline V gene encodes CDR1 SQVTM and CDR2 ANQGSEA.

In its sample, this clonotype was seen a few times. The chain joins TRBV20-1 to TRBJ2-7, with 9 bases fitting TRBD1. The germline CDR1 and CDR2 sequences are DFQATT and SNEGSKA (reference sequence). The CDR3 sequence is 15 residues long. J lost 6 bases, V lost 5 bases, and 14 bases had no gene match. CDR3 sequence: CSALTSGTGLGEQYF. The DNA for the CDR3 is TGCAGTGCTCTTACCTCCGGGACAGGGCTGGGCGAGCAGTACTTC.

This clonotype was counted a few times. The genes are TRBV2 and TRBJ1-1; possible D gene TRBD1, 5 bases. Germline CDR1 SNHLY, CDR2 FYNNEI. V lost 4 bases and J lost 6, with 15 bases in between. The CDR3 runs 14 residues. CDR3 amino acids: CASSVSGTRPEAFF. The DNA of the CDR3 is TGTGCCAGCAGTGTCTCAGGGACGAGACCTGAAGCTTTCTTT.

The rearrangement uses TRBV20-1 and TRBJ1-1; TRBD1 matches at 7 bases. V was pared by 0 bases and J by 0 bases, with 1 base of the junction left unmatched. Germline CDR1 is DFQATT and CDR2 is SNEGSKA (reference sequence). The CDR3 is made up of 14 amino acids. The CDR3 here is CSARDDRVNTEAFF. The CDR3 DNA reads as TGCAGTGCTAGAGACGACAGGGTGAACACTGAAGCTTTCTTT.

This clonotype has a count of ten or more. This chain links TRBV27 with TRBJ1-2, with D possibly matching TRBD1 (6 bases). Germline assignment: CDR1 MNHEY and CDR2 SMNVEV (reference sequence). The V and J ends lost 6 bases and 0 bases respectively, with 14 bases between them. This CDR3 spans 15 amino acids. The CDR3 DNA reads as TGTGCCAGCAGAGAAATACAGGGAGCTAACTATGGCTACACCTTC. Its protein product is CASREIQGANYGYTF.

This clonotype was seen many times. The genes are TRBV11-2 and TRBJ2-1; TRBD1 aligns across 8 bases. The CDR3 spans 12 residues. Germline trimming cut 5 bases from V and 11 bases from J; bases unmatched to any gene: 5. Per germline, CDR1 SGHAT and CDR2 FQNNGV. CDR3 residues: CASSVAGGKQFF. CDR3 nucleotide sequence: TGTGCCAGCAGCGTCGCAGGGGGCAAGCAGTTCTTC.

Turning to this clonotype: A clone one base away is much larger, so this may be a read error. The DNA of the CDR3 is TGCGCCAGCAGCCAAGAGCCAGGGGCCTCCACCGATACGCAGTATTTT. It translates to CASSQEPGASTDTQYF. The chain couples TRBV4-3 to TRBJ2-3; D possibly corresponds to TRBD1 (6 bases). Trimming removed 0 bases from V and 6 bases from J, with 16 bases in between. CDR1 and CDR2 (germline): LGHNA, YSLEER. The CDR3 is 16 residues long.

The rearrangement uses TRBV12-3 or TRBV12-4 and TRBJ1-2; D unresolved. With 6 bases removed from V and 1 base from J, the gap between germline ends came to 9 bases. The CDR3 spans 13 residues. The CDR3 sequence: CASSTGLNYGYTF. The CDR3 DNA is TGTGCCAGCAGCACGGGCCTTAACTATGGCTACACCTTC.

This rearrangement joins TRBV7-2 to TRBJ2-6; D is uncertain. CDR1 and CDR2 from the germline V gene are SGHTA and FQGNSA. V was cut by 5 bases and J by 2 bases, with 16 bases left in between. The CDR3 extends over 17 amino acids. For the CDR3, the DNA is TGTGCCAGCAGCCCACGGTCAGTTCGGGCTGGGGCCAACGTCCTGACTTTC. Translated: CASSPRSVRAGANVLTF. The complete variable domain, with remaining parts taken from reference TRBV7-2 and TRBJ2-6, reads GAGVSQSPSNKVTEKGKDVELRCDPISGHTALYWYRQSLGQGLEFLIYFQGNSAPDKSGLPSDRFSAERTGGSVSTLTIQRTQQEDSAVYLCASSPRSVRAGANVLTFGAGSRLTVL.

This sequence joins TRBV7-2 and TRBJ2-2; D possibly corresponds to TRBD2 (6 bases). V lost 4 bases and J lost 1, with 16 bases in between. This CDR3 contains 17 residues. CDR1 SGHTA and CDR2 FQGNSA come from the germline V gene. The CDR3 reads CASSSRWAGRNTGELFF. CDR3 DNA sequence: TGTGCCAGCAGCTCCCGGTGGGCGGGGCGGAACACCGGGGAGCTGTTTTTT. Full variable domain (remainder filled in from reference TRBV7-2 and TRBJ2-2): GAGVSQSPSNKVTEKGKDVELRCDPISGHTALYWYRQSLGQGLEFLIYFQGNSAPDKSGLPSDRFSAERTGGSVSTLTIQRTQQEDSAVYLCASSSRWAGRNTGELFFGEGSRLTVL.

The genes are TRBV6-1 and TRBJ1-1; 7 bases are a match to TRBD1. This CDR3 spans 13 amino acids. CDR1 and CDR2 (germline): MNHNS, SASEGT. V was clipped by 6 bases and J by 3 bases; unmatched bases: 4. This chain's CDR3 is CASSRQGYTEAFF. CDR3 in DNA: TGTGCCAGCAGCCGACAGGGCTACACTGAAGCTTTCTTT.

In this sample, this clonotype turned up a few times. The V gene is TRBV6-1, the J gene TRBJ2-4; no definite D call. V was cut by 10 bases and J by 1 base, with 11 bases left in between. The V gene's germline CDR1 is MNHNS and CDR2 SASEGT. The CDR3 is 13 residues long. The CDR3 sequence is CATNQAAKNIQYF. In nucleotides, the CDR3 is TGTGCCACCAATCAGGCGGCCAAAAACATTCAGTACTTC.